This T cell receptor beta chain was documented in a study of OX40 agonist ivuxolimab in advanced cancers. The V and J ends lost 9 bases and 3 bases, in that order; junction bases with no gene match: 11. Germline assignment: CDR1 LNHDA and CDR2 SQIVND (reference sequence). CDR3 length: 15 residues. Sequencing was performed with immunoSEQ multiplex PCR; in TCRdb, only in-frame clones are kept and a portion is missing. Counted here are tens of thousands of clones, 92% occurring once; the ten biggest clones make up around 0.51%. This receptor was taken from an adult with an advanced solid tumor such as melanoma, head and neck, liver or kidney cancer. The material sequenced was CD4+ or CD8+ T cells sorted from blood, taken in a trial of the OX40 agonist ivuxolimab. The chain links TRBV19 to TRBJ1-3, with 7 bases that match TRBD1. CDR3 loop: CASTDRATSGNTIYF. CDR3 DNA sequence: TGTGCCAGCACCGACAGGGCGACAAGTGGAAACACCATATATTTT.